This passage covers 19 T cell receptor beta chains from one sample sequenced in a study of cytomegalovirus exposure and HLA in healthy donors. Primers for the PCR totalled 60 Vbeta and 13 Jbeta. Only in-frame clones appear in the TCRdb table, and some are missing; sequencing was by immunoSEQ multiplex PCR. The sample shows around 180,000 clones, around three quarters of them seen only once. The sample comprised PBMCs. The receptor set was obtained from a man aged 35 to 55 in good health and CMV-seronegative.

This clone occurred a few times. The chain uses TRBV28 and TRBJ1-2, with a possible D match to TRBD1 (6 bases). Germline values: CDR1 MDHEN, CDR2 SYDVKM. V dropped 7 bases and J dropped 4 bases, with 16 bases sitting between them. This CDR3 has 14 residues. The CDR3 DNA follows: TGTGCCAGCACCCCAAGGACAGACGGCTATGGCTACACCTTC. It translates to CASTPRTDGYGYTF.

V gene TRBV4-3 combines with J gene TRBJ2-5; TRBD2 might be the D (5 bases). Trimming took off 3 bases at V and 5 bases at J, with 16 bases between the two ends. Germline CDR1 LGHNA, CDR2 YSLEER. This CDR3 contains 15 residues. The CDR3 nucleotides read TGCGCCAGCAGCCAGTCCAGGCTCAGAGGGGAGACCCAGTACTTC. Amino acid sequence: CASSQSRLRGETQYF.

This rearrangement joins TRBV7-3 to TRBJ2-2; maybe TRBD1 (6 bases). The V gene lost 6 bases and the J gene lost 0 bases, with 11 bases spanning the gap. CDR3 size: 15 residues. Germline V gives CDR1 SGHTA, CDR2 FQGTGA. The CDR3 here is CASSRQATNTGELFF. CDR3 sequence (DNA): TGTGCCAGCAGTCGACAGGCCACGAACACCGGGGAGCTGTTTTTT.

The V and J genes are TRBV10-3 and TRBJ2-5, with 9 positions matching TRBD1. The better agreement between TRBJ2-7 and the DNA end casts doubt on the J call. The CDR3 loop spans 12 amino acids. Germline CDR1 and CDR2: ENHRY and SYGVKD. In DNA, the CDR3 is TGTGCCGGAGGGACAGGGTCCAACGAGCAGTACTTC. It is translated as CAGGTGSNEQYF.

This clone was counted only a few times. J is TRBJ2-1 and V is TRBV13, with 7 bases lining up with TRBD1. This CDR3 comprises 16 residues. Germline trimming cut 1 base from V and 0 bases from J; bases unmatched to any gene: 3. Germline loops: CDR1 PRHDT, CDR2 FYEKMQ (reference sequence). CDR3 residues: CASSLAQGSSYNEQFF. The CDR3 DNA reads TGTGCCAGCAGCTTAGCACAGGGGAGCTCCTACAATGAGCAGTTCTTC.

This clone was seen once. The CDR3 DNA reads as TGTGCCAGCAGCTTGCGCCTACCCGGGACCCAGTACTTC. Residues: CASSLRLPGTQYF. This rearrangement joins TRBV5-6 to TRBJ2-5; the D is unclear. The CDR3 runs 13 residues. Germline V gives CDR1 SGHDT, CDR2 YYEEEE. V shed 1 base and J shed 7 bases, with 11 bases lying between them.

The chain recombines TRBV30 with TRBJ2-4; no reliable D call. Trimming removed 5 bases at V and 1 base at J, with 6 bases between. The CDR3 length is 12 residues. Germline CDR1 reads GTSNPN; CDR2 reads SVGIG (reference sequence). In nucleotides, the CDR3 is TGTGCCTGGTCGGAGGCCAAAAACATTCAGTACTTC. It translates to CAWSEAKNIQYF. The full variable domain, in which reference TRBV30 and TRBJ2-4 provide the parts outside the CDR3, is SQTIHQWPATLVQPVGSPLSLECTVEGTSNPNLYWYRQAAGRGLQLLFYSVGIGQISSEVPQNLSASRPQDRQFILSSKKLLLSDSGFYLCAWSEAKNIQYFGAGTRLSVL.

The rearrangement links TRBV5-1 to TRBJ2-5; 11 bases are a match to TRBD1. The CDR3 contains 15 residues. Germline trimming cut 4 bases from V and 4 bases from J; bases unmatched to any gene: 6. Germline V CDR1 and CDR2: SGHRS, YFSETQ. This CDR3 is CASSKGQGGSETQYF. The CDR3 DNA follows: TGCGCCAGCAGCAAGGGACAGGGGGGATCAGAGACCCAGTACTTC. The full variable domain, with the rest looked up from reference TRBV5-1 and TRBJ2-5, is KAGVTQTPRYLIKTRGQQVTLSCSPISGHRSVSWYQQTPGQGLQFLFEYFSETQRNKGNFPGRFSGRQFSNSRSEMNVSTLELGDSALYLCASSKGQGGSETQYFGPGTRLLVL.

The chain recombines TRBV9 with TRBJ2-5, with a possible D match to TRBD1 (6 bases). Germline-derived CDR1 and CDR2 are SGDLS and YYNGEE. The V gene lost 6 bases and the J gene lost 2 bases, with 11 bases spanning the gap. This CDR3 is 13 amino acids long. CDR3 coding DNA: TGTGCCAGCAACGCCAGGGGACAAGAGACCCAGTACTTC. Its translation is CASNARGQETQYF.

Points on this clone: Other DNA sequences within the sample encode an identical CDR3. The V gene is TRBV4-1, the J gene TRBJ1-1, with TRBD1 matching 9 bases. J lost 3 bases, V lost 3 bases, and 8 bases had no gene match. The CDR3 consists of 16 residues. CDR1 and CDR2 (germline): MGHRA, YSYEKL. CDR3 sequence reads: CASSQAQGAIDTEAFF. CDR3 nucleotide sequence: TGCGCCAGCAGCCAGGCACAGGGGGCCATAGACACTGAAGCTTTCTTT.

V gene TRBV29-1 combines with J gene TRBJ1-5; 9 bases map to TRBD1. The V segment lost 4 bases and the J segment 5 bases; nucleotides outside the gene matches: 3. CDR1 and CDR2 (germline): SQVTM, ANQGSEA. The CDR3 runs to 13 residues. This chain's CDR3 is CSVGDREYQPQHF. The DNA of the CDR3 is TGCAGCGTTGGGGACAGGGAGTATCAGCCCCAGCATTTT.

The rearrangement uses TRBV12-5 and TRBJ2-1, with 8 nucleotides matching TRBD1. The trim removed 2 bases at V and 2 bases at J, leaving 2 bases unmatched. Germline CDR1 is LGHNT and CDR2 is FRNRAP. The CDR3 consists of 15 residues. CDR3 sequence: CASGLPTGAYNEQFF. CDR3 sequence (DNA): TGTGCTAGTGGTTTGCCGACAGGGGCCTACAATGAGCAGTTCTTC.

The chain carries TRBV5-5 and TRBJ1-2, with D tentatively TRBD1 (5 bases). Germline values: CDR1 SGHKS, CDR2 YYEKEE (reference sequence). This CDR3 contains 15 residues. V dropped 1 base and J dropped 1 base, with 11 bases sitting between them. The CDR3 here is CASSLNRLINYGYTF. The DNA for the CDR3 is TGTGCCAGCAGCTTGAACAGGTTGATTAACTATGGCTACACCTTC. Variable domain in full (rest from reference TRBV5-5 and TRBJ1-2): DAGVTQSPTHLIKTRGQQVTLRCSPISGHKSVSWYQQVLGQGPQFIFQYYEKEERGRGNFPDRFSARQFPNYSSELNVNALLLGDSALYLCASSLNRLINYGYTFGSGTRLTVV.

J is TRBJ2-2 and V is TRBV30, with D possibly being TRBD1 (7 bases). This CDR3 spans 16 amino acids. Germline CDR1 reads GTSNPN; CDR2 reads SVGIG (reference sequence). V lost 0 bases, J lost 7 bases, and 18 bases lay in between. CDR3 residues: CAWSVLGRGDGGELFF. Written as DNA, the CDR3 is TGTGCCTGGAGTGTACTAGGCAGGGGGGACGGCGGGGAGCTGTTTTTT. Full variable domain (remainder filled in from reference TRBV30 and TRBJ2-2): SQTIHQWPATLVQPVGSPLSLECTVEGTSNPNLYWYRQAAGRGLQLLFYSVGIGQISSEVPQNLSASRPQDRQFILSSKKLLLSDSGFYLCAWSVLGRGDGGELFFGEGSRLTVL.

CDR3 DNA sequence: TGTGCCAGCAGTTACTCCTATATGAATCAGCCCCAGCATTTT. Translation gives CASSYSYMNQPQHF. V gene TRBV6-6 combines with J gene TRBJ1-5; D not resolved. Per the germline V gene, CDR1 is MNHNY and CDR2 is SVGAGI (reference sequence). The V end lost 0 bases, the J end lost 4 bases, and 7 bases lay between the germline ends. The CDR3 runs to 14 residues.

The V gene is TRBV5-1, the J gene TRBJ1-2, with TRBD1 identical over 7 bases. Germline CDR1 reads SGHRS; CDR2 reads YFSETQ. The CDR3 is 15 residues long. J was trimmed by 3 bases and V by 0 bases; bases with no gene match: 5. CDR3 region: CASSLAGGNDYGYTF. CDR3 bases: TGCGCCAGCAGCTTGGCAGGGGGGAATGACTATGGCTACACCTTC.

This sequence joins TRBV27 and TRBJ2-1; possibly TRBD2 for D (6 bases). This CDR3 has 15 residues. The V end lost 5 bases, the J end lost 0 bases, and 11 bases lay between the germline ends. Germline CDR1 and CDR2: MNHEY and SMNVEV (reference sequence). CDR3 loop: CASSLRGSSYNEQFF. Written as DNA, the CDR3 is TGTGCCAGCAGTCTCCGGGGGTCCTCCTACAATGAGCAGTTCTTC.

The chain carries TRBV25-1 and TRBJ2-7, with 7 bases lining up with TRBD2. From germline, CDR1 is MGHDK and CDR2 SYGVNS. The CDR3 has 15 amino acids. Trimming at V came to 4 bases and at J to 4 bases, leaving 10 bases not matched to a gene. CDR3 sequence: CASSAGGLSPYEQYF. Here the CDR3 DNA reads TGTGCCAGCAGTGCGGGGGGACTTTCGCCGTACGAGCAGTACTTC.

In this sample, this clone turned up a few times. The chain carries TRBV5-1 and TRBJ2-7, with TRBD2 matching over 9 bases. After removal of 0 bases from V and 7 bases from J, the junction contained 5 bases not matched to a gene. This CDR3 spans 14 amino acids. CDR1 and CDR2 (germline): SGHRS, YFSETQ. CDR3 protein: CASSLVGAGGEQYF. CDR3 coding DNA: TGCGCCAGCAGCTTGGTAGGAGCGGGGGGTGAGCAGTACTTC.